Each of the 7 T cell receptor beta chains below was sequenced from the same sample in a study of blood T cells in healthy people across ages. The authors ran a second PCR of roughly 7 to 11 cycles using a sample-barcoded 5' primer and a J-beta primer mix. TCRdb re-called the 5' RACE reads with MiXCR, one entry per CDR3 protein. In the table there are 1,100,000 or so distinct CDR3 sequences, 45% of which are singletons. The sequenced sample was blood. Source of these receptors: a woman in her sixties in good health.

The chain combines TRBV5-4 with TRBJ2-1, with 15 bases aligning to TRBD2. Germline loops: CDR1 SGHNT, CDR2 YYREEE (reference sequence). The ends lost 3 bases at V and 9 bases at J; junction bases unmatched: 10. The CDR3 is made up of 17 amino acids. CDR3 nucleotides: TGTGCCAGCAGCTCAGGGACGACGGGACTAGCGGGAGGTGAGCAGTTCTTC. This sequence encodes CASSSGTTGLAGGEQFF. Full variable domain (outside the CDR3, taken from reference TRBV5-4 and TRBJ2-1): ETGVTQSPTHLIKTRGQQVTLRCSSQSGHNTVSWYQQALGQGPQFIFQYYREEENGRGNFPPRFSGLQFPNYSSELNVNALELDDSALYLCASSSGTTGLAGGEQFFGPGTRLTVL.

The V call is TRBV9, the J call TRBJ2-1, with D unresolved. CDR1 SGDLS and CDR2 YYNGEE come from the germline V gene. Trimming removed 0 bases at V and 6 bases at J, with 10 bases between. The CDR3 runs to 14 residues. The CDR3 sequence: CASSVAPRTNEQFF. CDR3 coding DNA: TGTGCCAGCAGCGTAGCTCCAAGAACCAATGAGCAGTTCTTC.

This clonotype was observed a few times. The rearrangement joins TRBV28 to TRBJ2-6; TRBD1 aligns across 11 bases. The V and J ends lost 4 bases and 0 bases, in that order; junction bases with no gene match: 5. The CDR3 length is 18 residues. From germline, CDR1 is MDHEN and CDR2 SYDVKM. The CDR3 protein is CASSSYGQGASGANVLTF. The CDR3, as DNA: TGTGCCAGCAGTTCCTACGGACAGGGGGCCTCTGGGGCCAACGTCCTGACTTTC.

This clonotype was seen a handful of times. The V gene is TRBV2, the J gene TRBJ2-5, with 9 bases fitting TRBD1. V lost 2 bases to trimming and J lost 4 bases; unmatched junction nucleotides: 5. Germline V gene lookup returns CDR1 SNHLY and CDR2 FYNNEI. This CDR3 contains 15 residues. This chain's CDR3 is CASSEYRGRIETQYF. CDR3 bases: TGTGCCAGCAGTGAATACAGGGGGCGGATAGAGACCCAGTACTTC.

This chain joins TRBV7-9 and TRBJ1-1; 12 positions match TRBD1. J was trimmed by 6 bases and V by 5 bases; bases with no gene match: 4. This CDR3 has 14 residues. CDR1 and CDR2 (germline): SEHNR, FQNEAQ (reference sequence). CDR3 in amino acids: CASSLGQGASEAFF. CDR3 bases: TGTGCCAGCAGCCTGGGACAGGGGGCCTCTGAAGCTTTCTTT.

The chain links TRBV5-1 to TRBJ2-5; TRBD2 matches at 7 bases. Germline V gene sequence: CDR1 SGHRS, CDR2 YFSETQ. After removal of 2 bases from V and 1 base from J, the junction contained 5 bases not matched to a gene. This CDR3 is built from 15 residues. The CDR3 DNA reads as TGCGCCAGCAGCTTCCGCGGACTAGGCCAAGAGACCCAGTACTTC. This encodes CASSFRGLGQETQYF.

Ten or more counts support this clonotype. The genes are TRBV12-3 or TRBV12-4 and TRBJ1-5; a possible D gene is TRBD1 (6 bases). The CDR3 contains 15 residues. V was trimmed by 5 bases and J by 0 bases, leaving 11 bases between them. The CDR3 DNA reads as TGTGCCAGCAGTCGCGGGACAAATAGCAATCAGCCCCAGCATTTT. Residues: CASSRGTNSNQPQHF.